This passage covers 27 T cell receptor beta chains from one sample sequenced in a study of cytomegalovirus exposure and HLA in healthy donors (TCRdb year 2017). Receptors were amplified or captured by the immunoSEQ multiplex PCR assay. For the multiplex PCR, a mixture combining 60 forward primers for TCR Vbeta segments and 13 reverse primers for TCR Jbeta segments was used. The table comes from immuneACCESS by way of TCRdb, which keeps in-frame sequences with V and J called. Part of the clones is missing from these tables; in studies checked, under half for an unresolved V gene and the rest for unknown reasons. The sample records 65,000 to 100,000 clones, roughly 77% of which are singletons. About 15% of the sample is taken by the ten largest. The sequenced material came from PBMCs. Receptors were obtained from a woman aged 40 to 49 in good health and CMV-seropositive.

The V and J genes are TRBV27 and TRBJ2-7, with a tentative D call TRBD1 (6 bases). Trimming left V 7 bases short and J 6 bases short, with 19 bases between. The CDR3 spans 14 residues. Per the germline V gene, CDR1 is MNHEY and CDR2 is SMNVEV (reference sequence). The CDR3 reads CASKQGVGGSEQYF. CDR3 sequence (DNA): TGTGCCAGCAAACAGGGAGTGGGCGGTTCCGAGCAGTACTTC.

The J gene is TRBJ1-1, the V gene TRBV11-2; D is uncertain. Trimming cost V 3 bases and J 3 bases, with 5 bases left between them. CDR3 length: 12 amino acids. Per the germline V gene, CDR1 is SGHAT and CDR2 is FQNNGV. Here the CDR3 DNA reads TGTGCCAGCAGCTTTATCGACACTGAAGCTTTCTTT. This codes for CASSFIDTEAFF.

About this clone: As the CDR3 is not closed by the conserved phenylalanine or tryptophan, this likely results from a read error. The chain links TRBV29-1 to TRBJ1-1; D unclear. CDR1 SQVTM and CDR2 ANQGSEA come from the germline V gene. Trimming took off 5 bases at V and 5 bases at J, with 18 bases between the two ends. This CDR3 has 14 amino acids. CDR3 coding DNA: TGCAGCGTTCAGCCAGGACCCCGAGGGACTGAAGCTTTCCTT. Protein sequence: CSVQPGPRGTEAFL.

A few counts support this clone. The chain employs TRBV7-2 and TRBJ2-2, with D possibly being TRBD1 (6 bases). Germline assignment: CDR1 SGHTA and CDR2 FQGNSA. CDR3 length: 14 amino acids. V lost 5 bases and J 5 bases, leaving 12 bases between the germline ends. CDR3 amino acids: CASSQRQDTGELFF. CDR3 bases: TGTGCCAGCAGCCAGAGACAGGATACCGGGGAGCTGTTTTTT.

The chain couples TRBV7-9 to TRBJ1-2; TRBD1 aligns across 7 bases. CDR3 size: 12 residues. V was clipped by 6 bases and J by 7 bases; unmatched bases: 5. Germline V CDR1 and CDR2: SEHNR, FQNEAQ (reference sequence). DNA for the CDR3: TGTGCCAGCAGACTCGAGGGGGCTGGCTACACCTTC. This gives the protein CASRLEGAGYTF.

The chain employs TRBV7-2 and TRBJ2-1; 8 bases fit TRBD1. CDR1 and CDR2 (germline): SGHTA, FQGNSA. The CDR3 contains 15 residues. The V segment lost 3 bases and the J segment 4 bases; nucleotides outside the gene matches: 5. CDR3 sequence reads: CASSFTGTGYNEQFF. The CDR3 DNA is TGTGCCAGCAGCTTTACCGGGACAGGATACAATGAGCAGTTCTTC.

The genes are TRBV7-8 and TRBJ2-7, with D perhaps matching TRBD1 (5 bases). This CDR3 is 15 amino acids long. Trimming cost V 7 bases and J 2 bases, with 18 bases left between them. The germline V gene has CDR1 SGHVS and CDR2 FQNEAQ. The CDR3 bases are TGTGCCAGCAACCCTGATCCCCCACAGGCCTACGAGCAGTACTTC. Its translation: CASNPDPPQAYEQYF.

The V and J genes are TRBV7-2 and TRBJ2-1; 9 bases agree with TRBD2. Per the germline V gene, CDR1 is SGHTA and CDR2 is FQGNSA. Germline trimming cut 5 bases from V and 7 bases from J; bases unmatched to any gene: 21. CDR3 size: 19 residues. The CDR3 DNA follows: TGTGCCAGCAGCGTAATAGGGGGAAGTCGGAGCGGGAGGAGAAATGAGCAGTTCTTC. It yields the protein CASSVIGGSRSGRRNEQFF.

This clone appeared a few times. The chain joins TRBV10-3 to TRBJ1-2, with D possibly matching TRBD1 (5 bases). This CDR3 has 14 amino acids. The germline V and J ends were trimmed by 0 bases and 4 bases, with 9 bases remaining between them. Germline CDR1 is ENHRY and CDR2 is SYGVKD. CDR3 in amino acids: CAISESRGSYGYTF. The CDR3 DNA is TGTGCCATCAGTGAGTCAAGGGGAAGCTATGGCTACACCTTC.

This chain connects TRBV27 to TRBJ2-2; maybe TRBD1 (7 bases). Germline values: CDR1 MNHEY, CDR2 SMNVEV (reference sequence). The V end was cut by 8 bases, the J end by 2 bases, with 18 bases between. This CDR3 has 16 residues. Here the CDR3 reads CASLSWGDSNTGELFF. The CDR3 DNA reads as TGTGCCAGCTTGAGTTGGGGGGACAGCAACACCGGGGAGCTGTTTTTT.

This clone was detected a few times. The V call is TRBV7-9, the J call TRBJ2-5; 8 bases map to TRBD1. V lost 10 bases to trimming and J lost 0 bases; unmatched junction nucleotides: 4. The CDR3 totals 13 residues. Germline CDR1 is SEHNR and CDR2 is FQNEAQ (reference sequence). The CDR3 reads CATTGQDQETQYF. In DNA form, the CDR3 reads TGTGCCACTACGGGACAGGACCAAGAGACCCAGTACTTC.

This clone turned up a few times. This chain connects TRBV9 to TRBJ2-5; the match to TRBD1 covers 7 bases. The germline CDR1 and CDR2 sequences are SGDLS and YYNGEE. The length of the CDR3 is 17 residues. Trimming removed 0 bases from V and 4 bases from J; junction bases left unmatched: 12. CDR3 coding DNA: TGTGCCAGCAGCGTAGCCCCTCTTTCGACAGGGACAGAGACCCAGTACTTC. This encodes CASSVAPLSTGTETQYF.

The chain recombines TRBV27 with TRBJ2-7; D may be TRBD2 (6 bases). CDR3 length: 17 residues. From germline, CDR1 is MNHEY and CDR2 SMNVEV (reference sequence). The V end was cut by 3 bases, the J end by 0 bases, with 18 bases between. The CDR3 nucleotides are TGTGCCAGCAGTTTGCGGCGGGAATCAGCCAGCTCCTACGAGCAGTACTTC. Translation: CASSLRRESASSYEQYF.

This clone appeared a few times. The rearrangement uses TRBV11-3 and TRBJ2-6, with 9 bases matching TRBD1. Germline CDR1 SGHNT, CDR2 YENEEA. The CDR3 is 17 amino acids. V dropped 4 bases and J dropped 1; count of bases not matched to a gene: 5. CDR3 in DNA: TGTGCCAGCAGCTCCGGGACAGGGTTATCTGGGGCCAACGTCCTGACTTTC. This sequence encodes CASSSGTGLSGANVLTF.

The chain employs TRBV5-8 and TRBJ2-3; D might be TRBD1 (5 bases). With 2 bases removed from V and 6 bases from J, the gap between germline ends came to 19 bases. The CDR3 is made up of 16 amino acids. CDR1 and CDR2 from the germline V gene are SGHTS and YDEGEE. CDR3 coding DNA: TGTGCCAGCAGCTTTTTATTACAGGACCCGGTGGATACGCAGTATTTT. Translation gives CASSFLLQDPVDTQYF.

V usage is TRBV7-6 and J usage is TRBJ2-2; D is undetermined. V was pared by 7 bases and J by 3 bases, with 6 bases between. This CDR3 has 12 amino acids. The germline gives CDR1 SGHVS, CDR2 FNYEAQ. CDR3 DNA: TGTGCCAGCACCACGGACACCGGGGAGCTGTTTTTT. Translation: CASTTDTGELFF.

The CDR3 protein is CSVEGGALGGELFF. The DNA of the CDR3 is TGCAGCGTTGAGGGGGGGGCTCTTGGCGGGGAGCTGTTTTTT. The chain couples TRBV29-1 to TRBJ2-2, with D tentatively TRBD2 (7 bases). V was cut by 3 bases and J by 7 bases, with 15 bases left in between. This CDR3 is 14 amino acids long. The germline gives CDR1 SQVTM, CDR2 ANQGSEA.

The chain recombines TRBV2 with TRBJ2-2, with 7 positions matching TRBD1. V shed 4 bases, J shed 5 bases, and the junction held 7 bases outside the gene matches. The CDR3 consists of 15 residues. The germline gives CDR1 SNHLY, CDR2 FYNNEI. CDR3 residues: CASSVGDRRTGELFF. DNA of the CDR3: TGTGCCAGCAGTGTAGGGGACAGAAGAACCGGGGAGCTGTTTTTT. Drawing the rest from reference TRBV2 and TRBJ2-2, the complete variable domain is EPEVTQTPSHQVTQMGQEVILRCVPISNHLYFYWYRQILGQKVEFLVSFYNNEISEKSEIFDDQFSVERPDGSNFTLKIRSTKLEDSAMYFCASSVGDRRTGELFFGEGSRLTVL.

The chain couples TRBV6-5 to TRBJ2-2; D is perhaps TRBD1 (5 bases). V gave up 6 bases and J gave up 6 bases, with 11 bases separating them. The CDR3 totals 13 residues. Germline V CDR1 and CDR2: MNHEY, SVGAGI. CDR3 residues: CASRRDSAGELFF. DNA of the CDR3: TGTGCCAGCAGAAGAGACAGTGCCGGGGAGCTGTTTTTT.

J is TRBJ2-1 and V is TRBV25-1, with a possible D match to TRBD1 (6 bases). This CDR3 region has 14 residues. With 7 bases removed from V and 5 bases from J, the gap between germline ends came to 15 bases. Germline values: CDR1 MGHDK, CDR2 SYGVNS. CDR3 protein: CASTGVFADNEQFF. DNA of the CDR3: TGTGCCAGCACAGGGGTTTTTGCGGACAATGAGCAGTTCTTC.

The rearrangement joins TRBV5-1 to TRBJ2-1, with TRBD2 identical over 7 bases. The V gene's germline CDR1 is SGHRS and CDR2 YFSETQ. The CDR3 length is 16 residues. V lost 0 bases, J lost 0 bases, and 3 bases stayed unmatched. CDR3 in amino acids: CASSLGGGGSYNEQFF. The CDR3 DNA reads TGCGCCAGCAGCTTGGGTGGCGGGGGCTCCTACAATGAGCAGTTCTTC.

The chain links TRBV5-1 to TRBJ1-1; the D gene is possibly TRBD1 (5 bases). The CDR3 sequence is 13 residues long. V shed 3 bases and J shed 4 bases, with 10 bases lying between them. Germline-derived CDR1 and CDR2 are SGHRS and YFSETQ. The CDR3, as DNA: TGCGCCAGCAGCTGGGAGGGGACCACTGAAGCTTTCTTT. Protein sequence: CASSWEGTTEAFF.

This chain uses TRBV4-3 with TRBJ1-5; D is unclear. Per germline, CDR1 LGHNA and CDR2 YSLEER. The CDR3 is 14 residues long. The ends were cut back, 1 base at V and 2 bases at J, with 6 bases in the middle. The CDR3 sequence is CASSQGAGNQPQHF. The DNA of the CDR3 is TGCGCCAGCAGCCAAGGGGCAGGCAATCAGCCCCAGCATTTT.

The chain is built from TRBV5-1 and TRBJ1-2; weak D call: TRBD1 (5 bases). Trimming removed 0 bases from V and 8 bases from J, with 14 bases in between. The CDR3 is 14 residues long. The germline gives CDR1 SGHRS, CDR2 YFSETQ. In nucleotides, the CDR3 is TGCGCCAGCAGCTTGGCCCAGGGCGGGGGAGGCTACACCTTC. The encoded protein is CASSLAQGGGGYTF.

The chain recombines TRBV19 with TRBJ1-1; no firm D call. The germline V gene has CDR1 LNHDA and CDR2 SQIVND (reference sequence). V lost 4 bases, J lost 1 base, and 7 bases lay in between. The CDR3 sequence is 13 residues long. The chain's CDR3 is CASSTQQNTEAFF. The CDR3 DNA sequence: TGTGCCAGTAGTACCCAACAGAACACTGAAGCTTTCTTT.

This chain connects TRBV5-1 to TRBJ2-3; TRBD1 matches 8 bases. Germline V gene data show CDR1 as SGHRS and CDR2 as YFSETQ. V lost 0 bases and J lost 4; bases outside the gene matches: 13. The CDR3 is made up of 18 amino acids. CDR3 in amino acids: CASSLADRGANIPDTQYF. In DNA form, the CDR3 reads TGCGCCAGCAGCTTGGCCGACAGGGGAGCAAATATCCCAGATACGCAGTATTTT.

This clone has just one count. Its ends do not fully match the called genes, so a read error is possible. The genes are TRBV7-7 and TRBJ2-5; possibly TRBD2 for D (5 bases). Germline V gene sequence: CDR1 SSHAT, CDR2 FNYEAQ (reference sequence). The CDR3 has 15 amino acids. This chain's CDR3 is CASSLEFGSSETQYF. CDR3 nucleotide sequence: TGTGCTAGCAGCTTAGAATTCGGTTCTAGCGAGACCCAGTACTTC.